A selection of T cell receptor beta chains follows, all from one sample in a study of T-cell memory formation after mild COVID-19. TCRdb independently ran MiXCR on the 5' RACE reads; one entry per CDR3 protein. The repertoire consists of roughly 86,000 distinct CDR3 sequences, with about an eighth occurring once and the leading ten covering around 27%. The specimen was PBMCs or a T cell subset sorted from them (not recorded which). The receptors come from an adult woman who had mild COVID-19 (a few samples of this study predate the infection). Cell type and time point are not known. The CDR3 runs from the conserved cysteine through the conserved F or W. The D gene is left open where the match is weak. The size field is filled for only some rows; it gives once, few, many or a size class.

j_call | v_call | clone_size | d_call | cdr3_nt | cdr3_aa
TRBJ2-2 | TRBV7-9 | few | TRBD2 | TGTGCCAGCGGGACCCGGGAGGCTAGCACCGGGGAGCTGTTTTTT | CASGTREASTGELFF
TRBJ1-5 | TRBV20-1 | few | - | TGCAGTGCCCTAGGGCCGTACAATCAGCCCCAGCATTTT | CSALGPYNQPQHF
TRBJ1-2 | TRBV15 | few | TRBD1 | TGTGCCACCAGCAGCCTCGGTTGGGACAGGGGTTATGGCTACACCTTC | CATSSLGWDRGYGYTF
TRBJ2-3 | TRBV7-9 | few | TRBD2 | TGTGCCAGCAGCTACGGACTAGCGGAAGTCACAGATACGCAGTATTTT | CASSYGLAEVTDTQYF
TRBJ2-1 | TRBV19 | many | TRBD2 | TGTGCCAGTAAATGGGTCGCGGGAGGAATCAATGAGCAGTTCTTC | CASKWVAGGINEQFF
TRBJ2-7 | TRBV4-1 | - | TRBD1 | TGCGCCAGCAGCCAAGAAAGGACAGGTTCCTACGAGCAGTACTTC | CASSQERTGSYEQYF
TRBJ1-3 | TRBV7-9 | few | - | TGTGCCAGCAGCTACCCAGTAGTCTCTGGAAACACCATATATTTT | CASSYPVVSGNTIYF
TRBJ2-2 | TRBV23-1 | - | - | TGCGCCAGCAGTCCCCGGGATGACGGGGAGCTGTTTTTT | CASSPRDDGELFF
TRBJ2-7 | TRBV27 | few | - | TGTGCCAGCAGTTTATCGTACGGGACTTCTACCTACGAGCAGTACTTC | CASSLSYGTSTYEQYF
TRBJ2-7 | TRBV12-3/TRBV12-4 | - | - | TGTGCCAGCAGTTTAGGGTGGGGCAGCTCCTACGAGCAGTACTTC | CASSLGWGSSYEQYF
TRBJ2-5 | TRBV5-4 | - | - | TGTGCCAGCAGCTCCTCCCAGACCCAGTACTTC | CASSSSQTQYF
TRBJ1-2 | TRBV21-1 | - | - | TGTGCCAGCAGCACCCGACAGAGGATTGACTATGGCTACACCTTC | CASSTRQRIDYGYTF
TRBJ2-5 | TRBV6-5 | - | - | TGTGCCAGCGGCAGTCATCAGGAGACCCAGTACTTC | CASGSHQETQYF
TRBJ2-3 | TRBV6-5 | - | - | TGTGCCAGCAACCAAGGGGCCGTTGGCACAGATACGCAGTATTTT | CASNQGAVGTDTQYF
TRBJ2-3 | TRBV29-1 | - | - | TGCAGCGTTGAAGTGTCGGATACGCAGTATTTT | CSVEVSDTQYF
TRBJ2-7 | TRBV5-4 | many | - | TGTGCCAGCAGCTTGGGGCAGGGGAGCTCCTACGAGCAGTACTTC | CASSLGQGSSYEQYF
TRBJ2-1 | TRBV19 | - | - | TGTGCCAGTAACCCCCGAGGGGCCCACAATGAGCAGTTCTTC | CASNPRGAHNEQFF
TRBJ1-1 | TRBV7-9 | - | - | TGTGCGGGAGGAGGGCTGAACACTGAAGCTTTCTTT | CAGGGLNTEAFF
TRBJ2-1 | TRBV7-9 | - | - | TGTGCCAGCAGCTTAGGGCGGTATCCGTACAATGAGCAGTTCTTC | CASSLGRYPYNEQFF
TRBJ2-1 | TRBV2 | few | - | TGTGCCAGCAGCCCCGGGGGACCGAGCTCCTACAATGAGCAGTTCTTC | CASSPGGPSSYNEQFF
TRBJ2-7 | TRBV10-2 | - | TRBD1 | TGCGCCAGCATGACAGGGCACTCCTACGAGCGGTACTTC | CASMTGHSYERYF
TRBJ2-1 | TRBV3-1 | - | - | TGTGCCAGCAGCGTCCGGCCTCCCCCCAACAATGAGCAGTTCTTC | CASSVRPPPNNEQFF
TRBJ2-7 | TRBV11-2 | few | - | TGTGCCAGCAGCCCAGGAAGTATGTCCTACGAGCAGTACTTC | CASSPGSMSYEQYF
TRBJ1-1 | TRBV30 | few | - | TGTGCCTGGAGTTGGGACATTAACACTGAAGCTTTCTTT | CAWSWDINTEAFF
TRBJ1-1 | TRBV9 | - | TRBD1 | TGTGCCAGCAGCGTGGGTTGGGGACAGCTGAACACTGAAGCTTTCTTT | CASSVGWGQLNTEAFF
TRBJ1-1 | TRBV6-1 | - | - | TGTGCCAGCTCTATTAGTGGGGTGGACACTGAAGCTTTCTTT | CASSISGVDTEAFF
TRBJ2-5 | TRBV11-2 | - | - | TGTGCCAGCAGCTTGGAGCTCCCGTCGGCCCAGTACTTC | CASSLELPSAQYF
TRBJ2-5 | TRBV12-3/TRBV12-4 | - | TRBD2 | TGTGCCAGCAGGGGGGGGGTTACTGGAGAGACCCAGTACTTC | CASRGGVTGETQYF
TRBJ2-1 | TRBV12-3/TRBV12-4 | many | - | TGTGCCAGCAGTTTAGTCCCTTTGACAGGAGACCCTCATACGAGCTCCTACAATGAGCAGTTCTTC | CASSLVPLTGDPHTSSYNEQFF
TRBJ2-3 | TRBV19 | few | - | TGTGCCAGTTCTGGTGGGGCCAGTAATCGTTTAGATACGCAGTATTTT | CASSGGASNRLDTQYF
TRBJ2-5 | TRBV7-9 | many | - | TGTGCCAGCAGCTTAACCAGCCACCAAGAGACCCAGTACTTC | CASSLTSHQETQYF
TRBJ2-1 | TRBV29-1 | few | TRBD2 | TGCAGCGTTGCGGGGGGATCGGGTAGACCGAACAATGAGCAGTTCTTC | CSVAGGSGRPNNEQFF
TRBJ2-3 | TRBV24-1 | - | - | TGTGCCACCAGTGATCCCAATCCGGTCGGGTACACAGATACGCAGTATTTT | CATSDPNPVGYTDTQYF
TRBJ2-5 | TRBV5-1 | many | TRBD1 | TGCGCCAGCAGCCAAACTGGGACAGGGGGAGTACAAGAGACCCAGTACTTC | CASSQTGTGGVQETQYF
TRBJ2-3 | TRBV7-8 | many | - | TGTGCCAGCAGCTTAGGTCAGGGATCGTTGACAGATACGCAGTATTTT | CASSLGQGSLTDTQYF
TRBJ2-3 | TRBV6-5 | few | TRBD1 | TGTGCCAGCAGTCAGATTACGACAGGGACGCAGTATTTT | CASSQITTGTQYF
TRBJ2-7 | TRBV9 | few | - | TGTGCCAGCAGCGTAGGCGGAGGACTTCAATACGAGCAGTACTTC | CASSVGGGLQYEQYF
TRBJ2-1 | TRBV5-1 | few | - | TGCGCCAGCAGCTTGACGGGACCCTCCTACAATGAGCAGTTCTTC | CASSLTGPSYNEQFF
TRBJ2-3 | TRBV7-9 | - | TRBD2 | TGTGCCAGCAGTTCCAGCGGGAGCGGAGGAGATACGCAGTATTTT | CASSSSGSGGDTQYF
TRBJ1-2 | TRBV24-1 | few | - | TGTGCCACCAGTGGCCCGACAGTGTATGGCTACACCTTC | CATSGPTVYGYTF
TRBJ2-5 | TRBV20-1 | few | - | TGCAGTGCTAAGTCGGAGGCTAGCCCCCGTCAATTGGAAGAGACCCAGTACTTC | CSAKSEASPRQLEETQYF
TRBJ2-7 | TRBV7-9 | many | - | TGTGCCAGCAGCTTAGAGTCTTACGAGCAGTACTTC | CASSLESYEQYF
TRBJ1-2 | TRBV5-6 | - | - | TGTGCCAGCAGCTTCGCGACGGGGTTCTATGGCTACACCTTC | CASSFATGFYGYTF
TRBJ1-1 | TRBV5-1 | - | - | TGCGCCAGCAGCACATGGACGGGAAACACTGAAGCTTTCTTT | CASSTWTGNTEAFF
TRBJ2-5 | TRBV20-1 | many | - | TGCAGTGCACAAGACAGGAGGGAGACCCAGTACTTC | CSAQDRRETQYF
TRBJ2-7 | TRBV13 | - | - | TGTGCCAGCAGCACAGGGTTTCTTGACGAGCAGTACTTC | CASSTGFLDEQYF
TRBJ2-1 | TRBV18 | - | - | TGTGCCAGCTCACCAGGCTCAACGAATGAGCAGTTCTTC | CASSPGSTNEQFF
TRBJ2-5 | TRBV5-4 | few | - | TGTGCCAGCAGCTTCGGGGGACCCCAAGAGACCCAGTACTTC | CASSFGGPQETQYF